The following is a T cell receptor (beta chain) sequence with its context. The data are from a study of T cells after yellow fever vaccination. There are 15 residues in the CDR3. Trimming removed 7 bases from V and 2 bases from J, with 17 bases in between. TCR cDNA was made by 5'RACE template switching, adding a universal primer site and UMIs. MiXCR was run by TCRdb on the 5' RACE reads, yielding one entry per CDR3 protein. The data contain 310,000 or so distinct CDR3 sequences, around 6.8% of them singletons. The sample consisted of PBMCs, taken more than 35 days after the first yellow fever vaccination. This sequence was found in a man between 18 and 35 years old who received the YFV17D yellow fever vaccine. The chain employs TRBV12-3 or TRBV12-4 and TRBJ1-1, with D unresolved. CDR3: CASTLVLSGNTEAFF. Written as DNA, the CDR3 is TGTGCCAGCACCCTGGTTTTGTCAGGAAACACTGAAGCTTTCTTT.